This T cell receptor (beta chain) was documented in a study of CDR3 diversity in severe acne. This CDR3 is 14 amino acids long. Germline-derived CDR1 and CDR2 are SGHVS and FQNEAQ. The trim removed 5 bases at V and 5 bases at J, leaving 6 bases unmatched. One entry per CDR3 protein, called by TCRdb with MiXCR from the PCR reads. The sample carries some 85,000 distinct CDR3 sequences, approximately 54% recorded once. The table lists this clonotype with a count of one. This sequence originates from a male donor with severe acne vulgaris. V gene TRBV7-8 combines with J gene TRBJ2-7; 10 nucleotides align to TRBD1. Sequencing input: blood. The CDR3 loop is CASSRDRGGHEQYF. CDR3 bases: TGTGCCAGCAGCCGGGACAGGGGTGGACACGAGCAGTACTTC.